This TCR beta chain was identified during a study of control samples from healthy donors and cancer patients. This CDR3 region has 13 residues. Trimming took off 3 bases at V and 6 bases at J, with 12 bases between the two ends. Some clones are missing from TCRdb's copy, which holds only in-frame ones; the method was immunoSEQ multiplex PCR. The table has approximately 130,000 clones, 87% seen once. V is TRBV12-3 or TRBV12-4 and J is TRBJ2-7; D perhaps matches TRBD2 (7 bases). Input material: blood. The clonotype comes from a man aged 55 to 70 in good health. CDR3 protein: CASSFRGAGEQYF. CDR3 coding DNA: TGTGCCAGCAGTTTTCGGGGGGCAGGCGAGCAGTACTTC.